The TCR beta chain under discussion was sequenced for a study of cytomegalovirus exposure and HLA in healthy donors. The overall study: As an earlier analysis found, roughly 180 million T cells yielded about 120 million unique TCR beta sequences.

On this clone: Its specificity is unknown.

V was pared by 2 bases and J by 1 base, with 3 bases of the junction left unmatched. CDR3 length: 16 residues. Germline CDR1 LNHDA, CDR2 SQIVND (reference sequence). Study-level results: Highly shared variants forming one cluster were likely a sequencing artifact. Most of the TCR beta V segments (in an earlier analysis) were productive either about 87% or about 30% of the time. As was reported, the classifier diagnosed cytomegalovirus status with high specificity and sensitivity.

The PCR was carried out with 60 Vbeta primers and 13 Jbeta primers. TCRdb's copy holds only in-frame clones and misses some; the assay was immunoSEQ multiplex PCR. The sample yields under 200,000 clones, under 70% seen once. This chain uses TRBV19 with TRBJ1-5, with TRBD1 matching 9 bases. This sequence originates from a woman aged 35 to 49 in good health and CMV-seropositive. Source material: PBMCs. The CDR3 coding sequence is TGTGCCAGTAGTATAACTGACAGGGGGAGCAATCAGCCCCAGCATTTT. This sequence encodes CASSITDRGSNQPQHF.